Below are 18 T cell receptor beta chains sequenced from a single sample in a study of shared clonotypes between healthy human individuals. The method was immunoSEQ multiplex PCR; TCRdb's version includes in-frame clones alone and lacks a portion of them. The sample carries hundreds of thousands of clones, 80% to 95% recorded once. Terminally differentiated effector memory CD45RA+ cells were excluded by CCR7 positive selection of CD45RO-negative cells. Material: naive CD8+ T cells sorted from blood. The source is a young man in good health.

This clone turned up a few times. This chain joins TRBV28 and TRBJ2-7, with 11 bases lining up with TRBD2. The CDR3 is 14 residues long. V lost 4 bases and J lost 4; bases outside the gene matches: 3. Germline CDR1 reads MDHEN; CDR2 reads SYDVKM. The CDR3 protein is CASSSTSGTYEQYF. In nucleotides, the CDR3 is TGTGCCAGCAGTTCGACTAGCGGGACGTACGAGCAGTACTTC. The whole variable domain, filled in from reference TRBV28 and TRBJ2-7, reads DVKVTQSSRYLVKRTGEKVFLECVQDMDHENMFWYRQDPGLGLRLIYFSYDVKMKEKGDIPEGYSVSREKKERFSLILESASTNQTSMYLCASSSTSGTYEQYFGPGTRLTVT.

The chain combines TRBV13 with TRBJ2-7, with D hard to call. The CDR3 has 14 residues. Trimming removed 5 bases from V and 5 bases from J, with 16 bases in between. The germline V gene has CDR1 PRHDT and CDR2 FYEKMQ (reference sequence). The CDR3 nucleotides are TGTGCCAGCAGCCGATTTGGGGAAATGCACGAGCAGTACTTC. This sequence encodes CASSRFGEMHEQYF.

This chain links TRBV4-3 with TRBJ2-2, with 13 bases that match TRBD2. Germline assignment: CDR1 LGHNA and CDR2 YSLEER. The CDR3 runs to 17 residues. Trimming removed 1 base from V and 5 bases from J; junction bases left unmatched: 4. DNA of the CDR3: TGCGCCAGCAGCCAAGCCACTAGCGGGAGGGGTACCGGGGAGCTGTTTTTT. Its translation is CASSQATSGRGTGELFF.

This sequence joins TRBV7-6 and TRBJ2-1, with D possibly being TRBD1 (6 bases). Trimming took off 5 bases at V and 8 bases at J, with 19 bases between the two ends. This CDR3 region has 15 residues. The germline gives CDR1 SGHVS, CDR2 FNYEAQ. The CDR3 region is CASSDGTNGLYEQFF. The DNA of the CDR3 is TGTGCCAGCAGCGACGGGACAAACGGCCTATATGAGCAGTTCTTC.

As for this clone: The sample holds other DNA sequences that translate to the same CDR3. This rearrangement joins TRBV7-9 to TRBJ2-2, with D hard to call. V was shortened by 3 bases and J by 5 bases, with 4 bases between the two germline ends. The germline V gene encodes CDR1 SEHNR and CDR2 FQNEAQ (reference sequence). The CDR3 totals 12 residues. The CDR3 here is CASSFDTGELFF. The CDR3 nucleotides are TGTGCCAGCAGCTTCGATACCGGGGAGCTGTTTTTT.

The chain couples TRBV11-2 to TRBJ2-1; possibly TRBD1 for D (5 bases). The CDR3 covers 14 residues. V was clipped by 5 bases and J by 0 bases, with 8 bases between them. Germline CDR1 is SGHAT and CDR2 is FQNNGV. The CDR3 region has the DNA TGTGCCAGCAGCACTACAGGCTCCTACAATGAGCAGTTCTTC. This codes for CASSTTGSYNEQFF.

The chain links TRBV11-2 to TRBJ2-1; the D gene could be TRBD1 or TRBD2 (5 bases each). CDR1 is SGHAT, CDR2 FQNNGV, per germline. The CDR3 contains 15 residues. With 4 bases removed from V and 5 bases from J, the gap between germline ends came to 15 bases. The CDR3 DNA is TGTGCCAGCAGCTCGGGGACGAGGGGTAACAATGAGCAGTTCTTC. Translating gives CASSSGTRGNNEQFF.

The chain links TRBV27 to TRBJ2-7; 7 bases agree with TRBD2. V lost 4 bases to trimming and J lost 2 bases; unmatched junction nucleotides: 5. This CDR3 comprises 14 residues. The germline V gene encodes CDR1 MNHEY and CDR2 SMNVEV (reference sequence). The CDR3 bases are TGTGCCAGCAGTTCCGGACTAGTCGCCTACGAGCAGTACTTC. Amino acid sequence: CASSSGLVAYEQYF.

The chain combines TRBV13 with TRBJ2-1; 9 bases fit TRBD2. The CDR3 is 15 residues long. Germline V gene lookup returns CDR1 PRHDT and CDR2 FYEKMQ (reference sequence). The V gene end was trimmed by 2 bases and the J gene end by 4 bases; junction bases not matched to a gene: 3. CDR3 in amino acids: CASSLPSGTYNEQFF. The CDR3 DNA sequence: TGTGCCAGCAGCTTACCTAGCGGGACATACAATGAGCAGTTCTTC.

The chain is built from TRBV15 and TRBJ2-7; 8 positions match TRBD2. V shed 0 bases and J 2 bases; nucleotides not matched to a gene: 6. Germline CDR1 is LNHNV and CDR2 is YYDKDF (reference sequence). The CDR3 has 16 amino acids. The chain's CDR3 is CATSRDGAGGTYEQYF. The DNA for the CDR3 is TGTGCCACCAGCAGAGATGGGGCGGGAGGAACCTACGAGCAGTACTTC.

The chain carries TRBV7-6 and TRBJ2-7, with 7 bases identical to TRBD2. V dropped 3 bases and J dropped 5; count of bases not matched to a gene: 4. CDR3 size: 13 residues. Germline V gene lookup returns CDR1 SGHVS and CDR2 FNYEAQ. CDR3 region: CASSFRGGDEQYF. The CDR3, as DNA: TGTGCCAGCAGCTTCCGCGGGGGAGACGAGCAGTACTTC.

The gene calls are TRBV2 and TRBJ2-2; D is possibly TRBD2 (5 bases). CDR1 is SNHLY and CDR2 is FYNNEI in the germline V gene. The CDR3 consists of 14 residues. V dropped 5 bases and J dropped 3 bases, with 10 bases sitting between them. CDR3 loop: CASSQPGDTGELFF. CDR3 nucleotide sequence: TGTGCCAGCAGTCAACCCGGGGACACCGGGGAGCTGTTTTTT.

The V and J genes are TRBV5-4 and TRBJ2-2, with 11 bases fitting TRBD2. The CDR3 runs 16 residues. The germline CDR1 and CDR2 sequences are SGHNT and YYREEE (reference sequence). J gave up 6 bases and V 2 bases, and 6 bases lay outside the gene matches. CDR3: CASSFSGRADPGELFF. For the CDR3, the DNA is TGTGCCAGCAGCTTTAGCGGGAGGGCCGATCCCGGGGAGCTGTTTTTT.

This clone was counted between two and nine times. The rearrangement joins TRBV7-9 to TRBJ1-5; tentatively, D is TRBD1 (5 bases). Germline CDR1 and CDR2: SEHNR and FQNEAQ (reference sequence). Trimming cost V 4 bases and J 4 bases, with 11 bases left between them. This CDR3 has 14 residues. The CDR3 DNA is TGTGCCAGCAGCTCCTGGGGGGATAATCAGCCCCAGCATTTT. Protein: CASSSWGDNQPQHF.

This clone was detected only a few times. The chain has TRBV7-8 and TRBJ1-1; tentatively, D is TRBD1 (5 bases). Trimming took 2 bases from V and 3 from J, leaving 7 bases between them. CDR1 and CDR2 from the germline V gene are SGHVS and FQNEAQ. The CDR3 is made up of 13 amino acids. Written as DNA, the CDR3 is TGTGCCAGCAGCTTAACGGGGGACACTGAAGCTTTCTTT. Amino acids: CASSLTGDTEAFF.

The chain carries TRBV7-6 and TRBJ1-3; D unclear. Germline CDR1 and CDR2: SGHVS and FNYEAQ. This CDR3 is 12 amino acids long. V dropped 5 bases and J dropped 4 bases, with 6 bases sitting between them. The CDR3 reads CASSPFGNTIYF. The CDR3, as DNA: TGTGCCAGCAGCCCCTTCGGAAACACCATATATTTT.

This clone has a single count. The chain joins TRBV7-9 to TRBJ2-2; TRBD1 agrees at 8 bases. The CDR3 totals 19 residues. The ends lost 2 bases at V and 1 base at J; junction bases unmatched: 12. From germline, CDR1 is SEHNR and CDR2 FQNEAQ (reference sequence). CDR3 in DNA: TGTGCCAGCAGCTTACTCGTTGAGTGGACAGGGTGGAACACCGGGGAGCTGTTTTTT. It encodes CASSLLVEWTGWNTGELFF. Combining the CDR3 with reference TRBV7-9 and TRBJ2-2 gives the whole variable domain DTGVSQNPRHKITKRGQNVTFRCDPISEHNRLYWYRQTLGQGPEFLTYFQNEAQLEKSRLLSDRFSAERPKGSFSTLEIQRTEQGDSAMYLCASSLLVEWTGWNTGELFFGEGSRLTVL.

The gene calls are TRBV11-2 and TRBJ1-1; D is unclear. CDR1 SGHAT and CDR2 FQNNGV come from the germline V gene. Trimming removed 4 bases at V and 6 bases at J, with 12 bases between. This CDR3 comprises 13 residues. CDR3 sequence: CASSSGGLAEAFF. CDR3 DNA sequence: TGTGCCAGCAGCTCCGGCGGGTTGGCTGAAGCTTTCTTT.